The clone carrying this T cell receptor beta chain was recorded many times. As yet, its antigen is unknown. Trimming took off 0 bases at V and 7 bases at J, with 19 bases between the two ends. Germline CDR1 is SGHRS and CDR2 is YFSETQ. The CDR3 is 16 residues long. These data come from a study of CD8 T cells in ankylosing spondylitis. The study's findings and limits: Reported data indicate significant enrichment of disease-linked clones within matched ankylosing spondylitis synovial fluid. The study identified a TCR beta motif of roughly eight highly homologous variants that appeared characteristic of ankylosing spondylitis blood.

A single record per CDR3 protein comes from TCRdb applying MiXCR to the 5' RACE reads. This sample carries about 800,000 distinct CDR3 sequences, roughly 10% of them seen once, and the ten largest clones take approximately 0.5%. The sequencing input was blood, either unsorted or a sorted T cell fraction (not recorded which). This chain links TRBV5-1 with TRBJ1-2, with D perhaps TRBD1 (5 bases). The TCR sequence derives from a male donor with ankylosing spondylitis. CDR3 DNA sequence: TGCGCCAGCAGCTTGGTCGGGACGAACCCAAGGGGTGGCTACACCTTC. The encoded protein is CASSLVGTNPRGGYTF.